The 10 T cell receptor beta chains below all came from one sample that was sequenced in a study of T cell responses to AZD1222 COVID-19 vaccine. Method: immunoSEQ multiplex PCR; TCRdb's copy keeps in-frame clones and lacks some. The table records tens of thousands of clones, roughly 82% of them present only once. Source: peripheral blood, taken on day 0 of AZD1222 vaccination. The source of these receptors is an adult in good health.

J is TRBJ2-7 and V is TRBV24-1; 16 bases line up with TRBD2. Trimming took 5 bases from V and 1 from J; bases not matched to a gene: 7. CDR1 and CDR2 from the germline V gene are KGHDR and SFDVKD. The CDR3 totals 18 residues. The CDR3 is CATSAGTSGRAGSYEQYF. DNA of the CDR3: TGTGCCACCAGTGCCGGGACTAGCGGGAGGGCGGGGTCCTACGAGCAGTACTTC.

The genes are TRBV5-1 and TRBJ1-2; no clear D gene. Per the germline V gene, CDR1 is SGHRS and CDR2 is YFSETQ. V lost 0 bases and J 4 bases, leaving 13 bases between the germline ends. The length of the CDR3 is 15 residues. The CDR3 DNA reads as TGCGCCAGCAGCTTGGCGGCAGGTGGTTCCTATGGCTACACCTTC. Encoded protein: CASSLAAGGSYGYTF.

The chain uses TRBV7-8 and TRBJ1-2; 7 bases agree with TRBD1. Germline lookup yields CDR1 SGHVS and CDR2 FQNEAQ. The CDR3 contains 14 residues. After removal of 1 base from V and 3 bases from J, the junction contained 2 bases not matched to a gene. The chain's CDR3 is CASSLVTGDYGYTF. Here the CDR3 DNA reads TGTGCCAGCAGCTTAGTAACAGGGGACTATGGCTACACCTTC.

In this sample, this clone turned up once. The rearrangement links TRBV30 to TRBJ2-2; 8 bases line up with TRBD1. Germline V gene lookup returns CDR1 GTSNPN and CDR2 SVGIG (reference sequence). CDR3 length: 15 amino acids. J was trimmed by 4 bases and V by 4 bases; bases with no gene match: 8. The CDR3 loop is CAWTLAGGFTGELFF. The CDR3 region has the DNA TGTGCCTGGACTTTGGCAGGGGGCTTCACCGGGGAGCTGTTTTTT.

This clone was seen a single time. This chain links TRBV3-1 (or the pseudogene TRBV3-2) with TRBJ2-7; D could derive from TRBD1 or TRBD2 (6 bases each). V shed 1 base and J shed 10 bases, with 11 bases lying between them. The CDR3 has 12 residues. The V gene's germline CDR1 is LGHDT and CDR2 YNNKEL (reference sequence). CDR3 in DNA: TGTGCCAGCAGCCAAGGGGGGGCTACTCAGTACTTC. Its protein product is CASSQGGATQYF.

The chain couples TRBV3-1 (or the pseudogene TRBV3-2) to TRBJ1-2, with 7 bases aligning to TRBD1. CDR3 length: 15 residues. With 0 bases clipped from V and 5 bases from J, the junction kept 6 bases outside the gene matches. The V gene's germline CDR1 is LGHDT and CDR2 YNNKEL (reference sequence). Written as DNA, the CDR3 is TGTGCCAGCAGCCAAGAAGGGAGACAGGGATATGGCTACACCTTC. This translates into CASSQEGRQGYGYTF.

The rearrangement joins TRBV24-1 to TRBJ2-1; weak D call: TRBD2 (5 bases). Trimming stripped 4 bases from V and 12 bases from J, with 21 bases between. CDR3 length: 15 residues. Per germline, CDR1 KGHDR and CDR2 SFDVKD. DNA of the CDR3: TGTGCCACCAGTGACGGCCCCGTGAGAGGACGGGGGCAGTTCTTC. This gives the protein CATSDGPVRGRGQFF.

The chain has TRBV28 and TRBJ2-3; 7 nucleotides match TRBD1. The CDR3 has 15 residues. Germline V gives CDR1 MDHEN, CDR2 SYDVKM. The V segment lost 5 bases and the J segment 2 bases; nucleotides outside the gene matches: 7. Written as DNA, the CDR3 is TGTGCCAGCAGTGGCCCCGGGACAGCCACAGATACGCAGTATTTT. Its protein is CASSGPGTATDTQYF.

The chain uses TRBV24-1 and TRBJ2-5; D call uncertain. V lost 4 bases to trimming and J lost 4 bases, with 6 bases between them. This CDR3 is built from 12 residues. Per germline, CDR1 KGHDR and CDR2 SFDVKD. Here the CDR3 DNA reads TGTGCCACCAGTGACCCCGTAGAGACCCAGTACTTC. Amino acid sequence: CATSDPVETQYF.

The J gene is TRBJ1-1, the V gene TRBV19; D not resolved. The CDR3 totals 13 residues. CDR1 is LNHDA and CDR2 is SQIVND in the germline V gene (reference sequence). V was shortened by 5 bases and J by 4 bases, with 11 bases between the two germline ends. Here the CDR3 DNA reads TGTGCCAGTAGTTATGGCTATAGCACTGAAGCTTTCTTT. This translates into CASSYGYSTEAFF.